The 8 T cell receptor beta chains in this list originate from one sample, sequenced in a study of post-analysis software for immune sequencing data. Study results and limitations: The study found TRBV5-6, TRBV5-1 and TRBV20-1 among a few TRBV segments more frequent in patients than controls.

Sequencing libraries made from TCR beta cDNA carried unique molecular identifiers. From the PCR reads, TCRdb called clonotypes with MiXCR, one entry per CDR3 protein. The table records about 500,000 distinct CDR3 sequences, over 35% of them present only once. These receptors have no known antigen. The sample was blood. The receptors derive from a girl aged 5 to 17 with multiple sclerosis.

A few counts support this clonotype. The chain combines TRBV20-1 with TRBJ2-7; the D gene is possibly TRBD2 (6 bases). The CDR3 totals 13 residues. Trimming removed 8 bases at V and 1 base at J, with 15 bases between. The germline CDR1 and CDR2 sequences are DFQATT and SNEGSKA (reference sequence). CDR3 coding DNA: TGCAGTCTAACGGGAGAGAGGTCCTACGAGCAGTACTTC. This sequence encodes CSLTGERSYEQYF.

The chain carries TRBV27 and TRBJ1-4, with 7 bases identical to TRBD1. The CDR3 sequence is 14 residues long. The germline V gene encodes CDR1 MNHEY and CDR2 SMNVEV (reference sequence). After removal of 4 bases from V and 5 bases from J, the junction contained 4 bases not matched to a gene. CDR3 protein: CASSSSTGNEKLFF. The CDR3 DNA is TGTGCCAGCAGTTCCTCGACAGGGAATGAAAAACTGTTTTTT.

The chain joins TRBV12-3 or TRBV12-4 to TRBJ1-2; unclear D gene. V dropped 1 base and J dropped 4 bases, with 7 bases sitting between them. The CDR3 loop spans 13 amino acids. In nucleotides, the CDR3 is TGTGCCAGCAGTTTAGAAGAGCTCTATGGCTACACCTTC. Its translation: CASSLEELYGYTF.

This clonotype has only one observation. Here the CDR3 reads CSATPEHRDTQYF. In DNA, the CDR3 is TGCAGTGCTACTCCCGAACACAGAGATACGCAGTATTTT. V is TRBV20-1 and J is TRBJ2-3; D gene uncertain. The CDR3 has 13 amino acids. V lost 4 bases and J 5 bases, leaving 13 bases between the germline ends. The germline CDR1 and CDR2 sequences are DFQATT and SNEGSKA (reference sequence).

This clonotype was detected only a few times. The rearrangement joins TRBV12-3 or TRBV12-4 to TRBJ1-4, with 8 positions matching TRBD1. The CDR3 spans 14 residues. V shed 6 bases and J 7 bases; nucleotides not matched to a gene: 7. CDR3 bases: TGTGCCAGCAGGGATACAGGGGGGCGTGAAAAACTGTTTTTT. Its protein product is CASRDTGGREKLFF.

Ten or more counts support this clonotype. CDR3 sequence: CASSQGSQETQYF. The CDR3 DNA is TGTGCCAGCAGCCAAGGCTCCCAAGAGACCCAGTACTTC. The V gene is TRBV4-2, the J gene TRBJ2-5; D call uncertain. V dropped 1 base and J dropped 1 base, with 4 bases sitting between them. CDR1 is LGHNA, CDR2 YNFKEQ, per germline. The CDR3 contains 13 residues.

This chain connects TRBV29-1 to TRBJ1-2, with a possible D match to TRBD1 (6 bases). The V and J ends lost 6 bases and 4 bases respectively, with 18 bases between them. The CDR3 has 14 residues. Germline V gene sequence: CDR1 SQVTM, CDR2 ANQGSEA. The CDR3 nucleotides read TGCAGCGTCGTAAAGGCCGGGACAACCTATGGCTACACCTTC. Its protein is CSVVKAGTTYGYTF.

This clonotype showed up just a few times. This sequence joins TRBV5-1 and TRBJ2-7, with 11 bases identical to TRBD2. CDR1 SGHRS and CDR2 YFSETQ come from the germline V gene. Losses at the gene ends were 3 bases for V and 2 bases for J; bases not matched to a gene: 4. This CDR3 spans 15 amino acids. CDR3 nucleotide sequence: TGCGCCAGCAGCTCCGCTAGCGGGAGGACCTACGAGCAGTACTTC. It is translated as CASSSASGRTYEQYF.